This T cell receptor (beta chain) was found in a study of T cell responses to AZD1222 COVID-19 vaccine. Study background: Doses given second, at about 4 or about 12 weeks, were pooled.

Assay: immunoSEQ multiplex PCR; the TCRdb copy retains only in-frame clones and omits some. The sample lists around 160,000 clones; around 91% were seen once. Trimming left V 0 bases short and J 4 bases short, with 15 bases between. Germline V gives CDR1 WNHNN, CDR2 SYGVQD (reference sequence). The CDR3 has 16 amino acids. The chain carries TRBV10-1 and TRBJ1-1; D not certain. This clonotype was obtained from an adult in good health. Material: peripheral blood, obtained on day 0 of AZD1222 vaccination. The CDR3 bases are TGCGCCAGCAGTGAGTCGGGCAGGCCTTGCGGCACTGAAGCTTTCTTT. Amino acids: CASSESGRPCGTEAFF.